This TCR beta chain is drawn from a study of shared clonotypes between healthy human individuals. Between the trimmed V and J ends, which lost 6 bases and 4 bases, there was a span of 10 bases. This CDR3 has 11 amino acids. Germline CDR1 is GTSNPN and CDR2 is SVGIG (reference sequence). It was CD45RO-negative cells, positively selected for CCR7, that made up naive CD8 cells, with terminally differentiated effector memory CD45RA+ cells excluded. Repertoires were generated with immunoSEQ multiplex PCR, while TCRdb's copy carries only in-frame clones and drops some. This repertoire shows fewer than 800,000 clones, about 91% found once; its top ten account for 24%.

The V and J genes are TRBV30 and TRBJ2-7; D not resolved. This receptor was taken from a man aged 25 to 45 in good health. Specimen: naive CD8+ T cells sorted from blood. The CDR3 DNA reads as TGTGCCTGCCTCGGGTTGTACGAGCAGTACTTC. Amino acids: CACLGLYEQYF.